This TCR beta chain was recorded in a study of cytomegalovirus exposure and HLA in healthy donors. The CDR3 is 13 amino acids. Germline values: CDR1 SNHLY, CDR2 FYNNEI. Trimming shortened V by 7 bases and J by 4 bases, and 14 bases separated the two germline ends. PCR was performed using 60 Vbeta and 13 Jbeta primers. The repertoire was sequenced with immunoSEQ multiplex PCR; TCRdb's copy has only in-frame clones and lacks some. This listing includes about 150,000 clones. Sequenced: PBMCs. This receptor was obtained from a woman in her 50s in good health and CMV-seronegative. The V call is TRBV2, the J call TRBJ2-7; D perhaps matches TRBD2 (5 bases). CDR3 nucleotide sequence: TGTGCCAGCATTGGAACGGGATGGTACGAGCAGTACTTC. It specifies CASIGTGWYEQYF.